This TCR beta chain stems from a study of CD8 T cells in ankylosing spondylitis. Study-level findings and limits: CD8+ disease-linked clones were present at relatively low frequencies in blood.

Construction of TCR beta libraries was performed using quantitative 5'-RACE with molecular barcodes. TCRdb passed the 5' RACE reads through MiXCR, listing each CDR3 protein once. The table has more than 300,000 distinct CDR3 sequences, roughly 12% seen once. Worth noting for this clonotype: Its antigen remains unidentified.

Sequenced sample: blood, either unsorted or a sorted T cell fraction (not recorded which). The TCR sequence derives from a female donor with ankylosing spondylitis or in good health (not recorded which).

Here the CDR3 DNA reads TGTGCCAGCAGCTTTACTAGCGGACTGGGAGAGACCCAGTACTTC. Translated: CASSFTSGLGETQYF. The chain is built from TRBV7-6 and TRBJ2-5; 8 bases are shared with TRBD2. This CDR3 is 15 amino acids long. Unmatched junction bases numbered 7, after V lost 3 bases and J lost 4 bases. Germline V CDR1 and CDR2: SGHVS, FNYEAQ.